This TCR beta chain was obtained from a study of OX40 agonist ivuxolimab in advanced cancers. Across the study: Patients undergoing dose escalation presented with hepatocellular carcinoma, melanoma, renal cell or head and neck cancer. Subjects had a mean age of around 60 years, with a range of 23 to 79; just over 80% were male.

Exclusion of a patient followed from autoimmune disease history or systemic immunosuppression. The CDR3 length is 13 residues. Germline-derived CDR1 and CDR2 are MNHNS and SASEGT. The protocol was immunoSEQ multiplex PCR, while the TCRdb copy is restricted to in-frame clones and leaves out a portion. The data contain some 19,000 clones, 70% to 90% of them seen just once; the ten biggest clones take up 26%. The gene calls are TRBV6-1 and TRBJ2-5, with D hard to call. Gene TRBJ2-7 matches the end of the DNA better, so the J call may be wrong. Sequencing used CD4+ or CD8+ T cells sorted from blood, obtained in a trial of the OX40 agonist ivuxolimab. The sequence came from an adult with an advanced solid tumor such as melanoma, head and neck, liver or kidney cancer. CDR3 protein: CASRWVSAYEQYF. CDR3 coding DNA: TGTGCCAGCAGATGGGTCAGCGCGTACGAGCAGTACTTC.